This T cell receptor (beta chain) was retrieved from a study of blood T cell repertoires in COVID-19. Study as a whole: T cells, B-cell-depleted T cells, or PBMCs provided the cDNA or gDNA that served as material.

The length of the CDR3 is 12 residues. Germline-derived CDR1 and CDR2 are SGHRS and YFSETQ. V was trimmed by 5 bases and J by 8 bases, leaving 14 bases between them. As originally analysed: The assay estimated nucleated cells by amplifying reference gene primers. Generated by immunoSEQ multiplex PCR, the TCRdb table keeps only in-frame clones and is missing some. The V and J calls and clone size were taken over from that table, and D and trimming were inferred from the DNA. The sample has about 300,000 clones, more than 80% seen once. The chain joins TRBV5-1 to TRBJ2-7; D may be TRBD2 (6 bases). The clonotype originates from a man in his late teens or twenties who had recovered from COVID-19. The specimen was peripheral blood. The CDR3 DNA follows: TGCGCCAGCAGTCCGGAGGGGAATAAGCAGTACTTC. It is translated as CASSPEGNKQYF.